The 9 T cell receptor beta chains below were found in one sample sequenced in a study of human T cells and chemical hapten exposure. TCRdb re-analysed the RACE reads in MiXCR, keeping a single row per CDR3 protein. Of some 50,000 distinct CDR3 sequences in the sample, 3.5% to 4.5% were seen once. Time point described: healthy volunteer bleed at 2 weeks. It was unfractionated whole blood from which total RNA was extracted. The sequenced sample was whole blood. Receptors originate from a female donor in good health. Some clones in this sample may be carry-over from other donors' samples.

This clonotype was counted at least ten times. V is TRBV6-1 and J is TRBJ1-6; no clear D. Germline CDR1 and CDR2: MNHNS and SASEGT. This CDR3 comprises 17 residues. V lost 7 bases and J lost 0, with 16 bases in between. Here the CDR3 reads CASTPTNGSSYNSPLHF. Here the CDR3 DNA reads TGTGCCAGCACCCCAACGAACGGCAGCTCCTATAATTCACCCCTCCACTTT.

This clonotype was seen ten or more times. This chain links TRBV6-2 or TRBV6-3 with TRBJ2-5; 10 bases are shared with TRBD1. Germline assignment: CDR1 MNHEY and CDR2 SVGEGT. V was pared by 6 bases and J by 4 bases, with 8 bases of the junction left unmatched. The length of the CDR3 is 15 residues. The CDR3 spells CASSPGQGRVETQYF. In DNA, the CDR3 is TGTGCCAGCAGCCCGGGACAGGGGCGAGTAGAGACCCAGTACTTC.

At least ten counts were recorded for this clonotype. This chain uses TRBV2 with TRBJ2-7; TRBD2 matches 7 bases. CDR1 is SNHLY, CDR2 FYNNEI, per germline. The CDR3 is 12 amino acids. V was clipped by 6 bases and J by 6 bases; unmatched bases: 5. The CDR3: CASSGLVPEQYF. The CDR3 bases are TGTGCCAGCAGCGGACTAGTGCCCGAGCAGTACTTC.

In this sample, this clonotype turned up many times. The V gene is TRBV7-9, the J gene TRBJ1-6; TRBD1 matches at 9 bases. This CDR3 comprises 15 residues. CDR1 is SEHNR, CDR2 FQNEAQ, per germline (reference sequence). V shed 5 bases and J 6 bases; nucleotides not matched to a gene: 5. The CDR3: CASSPSDRGNSPLHF. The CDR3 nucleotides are TGTGCCAGCAGCCCATCGGACAGGGGTAATTCACCCCTCCACTTT.

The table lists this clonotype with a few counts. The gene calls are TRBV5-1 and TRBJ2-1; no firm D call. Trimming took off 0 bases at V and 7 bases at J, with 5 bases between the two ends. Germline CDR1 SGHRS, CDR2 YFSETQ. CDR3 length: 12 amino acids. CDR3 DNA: TGCGCCAGCAGCTTGGCCTTTAATGAGCAGTTCTTC. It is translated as CASSLAFNEQFF.

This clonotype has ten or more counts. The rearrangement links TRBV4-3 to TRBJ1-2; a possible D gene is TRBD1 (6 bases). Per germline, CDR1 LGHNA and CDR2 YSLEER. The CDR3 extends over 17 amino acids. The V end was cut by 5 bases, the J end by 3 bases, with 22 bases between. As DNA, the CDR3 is TGCGCCAGCAGCTCACTCTTAGGGGGGCCCGAATACTATGGCTACACCTTC. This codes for CASSSLLGGPEYYGYTF.

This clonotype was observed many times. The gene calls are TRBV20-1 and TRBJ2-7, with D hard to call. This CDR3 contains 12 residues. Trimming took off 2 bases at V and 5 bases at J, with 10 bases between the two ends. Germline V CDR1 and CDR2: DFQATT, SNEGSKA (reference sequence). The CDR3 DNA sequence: TGCAGTGCTAGACGATCGGTGGACGAGCAGTACTTC. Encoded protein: CSARRSVDEQYF.

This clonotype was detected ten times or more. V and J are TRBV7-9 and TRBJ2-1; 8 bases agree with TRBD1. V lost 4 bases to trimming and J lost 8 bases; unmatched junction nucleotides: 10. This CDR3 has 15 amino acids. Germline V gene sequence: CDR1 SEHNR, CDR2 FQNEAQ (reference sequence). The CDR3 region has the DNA TGTGCCAGCAGCTCCGGCACAGGGGGATGGGATGAGCAGTTCTTC. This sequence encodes CASSSGTGGWDEQFF.

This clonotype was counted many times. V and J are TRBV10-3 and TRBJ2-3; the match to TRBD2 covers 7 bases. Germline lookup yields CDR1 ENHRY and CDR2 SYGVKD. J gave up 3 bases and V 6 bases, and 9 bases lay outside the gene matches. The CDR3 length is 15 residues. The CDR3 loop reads CAISSASGLTDTQYF. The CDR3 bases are TGTGCCATCAGCTCGGCTAGCGGTCTAACAGATACGCAGTATTTT.